Shown below are 2 T cell receptor beta chains from a single sample sequenced in a study of blood T cell repertoires in COVID-19. Sequencing was performed with immunoSEQ multiplex PCR; in TCRdb, only in-frame clones are kept and a portion is missing. The sample holds about 270,000 clones, 88% seen once. Sequences were obtained from PBMCs or T cells enriched from blood (not recorded which). The receptors were gathered from a woman aged 40 to 50 with acute COVID-19.

This rearrangement joins TRBV5-8 to TRBJ2-2, with 7 bases aligning to TRBD2. Per germline, CDR1 SGHTS and CDR2 YDEGEE. The V and J ends lost 4 bases and 3 bases, in that order; junction bases with no gene match: 6. This CDR3 contains 15 residues. CDR3 residues: CASSPGLHYTGELFF. The CDR3 bases are TGTGCCAGCAGCCCGGGACTACACTACACCGGGGAGCTGTTTTTT.

The chain couples TRBV28 to TRBJ1-2; 8 bases line up with TRBD1. CDR1 is MDHEN and CDR2 is SYDVKM in the germline V gene. The V gene end was trimmed by 7 bases and the J gene end by 4 bases; junction bases not matched to a gene: 5. This CDR3 contains 13 residues. CDR3 sequence: CASIGQGLYGYTF. CDR3 DNA: TGTGCCAGCATTGGACAGGGACTCTATGGCTACACCTTC.